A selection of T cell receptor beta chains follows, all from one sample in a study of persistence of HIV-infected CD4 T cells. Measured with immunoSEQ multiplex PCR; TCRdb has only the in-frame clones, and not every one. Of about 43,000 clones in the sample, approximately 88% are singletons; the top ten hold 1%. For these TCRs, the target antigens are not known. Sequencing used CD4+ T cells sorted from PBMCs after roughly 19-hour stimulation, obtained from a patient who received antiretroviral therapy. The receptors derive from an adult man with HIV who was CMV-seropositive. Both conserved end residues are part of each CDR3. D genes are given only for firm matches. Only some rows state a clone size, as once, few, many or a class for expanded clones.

DNA: TGTGCCAGCAGTTACCTAGGGTCCACCTACGAGCAGTACTTC
CDR3: CASSYLGSTYEQYF
length: 14
size: .
J: TRBJ2-7
V: TRBV6-2/TRBV6-3
D: .

DNA: TGTGCCAGCAGCGAACTCGGGGGACTCTATGGCTACACCTTC
CDR3: CASSELGGLYGYTF
length: 14
size: .
J: TRBJ1-2
V: TRBV11-2
D: .

DNA: TGCAGTGCTAGTGACAGAGTTTCCCCCTACGAGCAGTACTTC
CDR3: CSASDRVSPYEQYF
length: 14
size: .
J: TRBJ2-7
V: TRBV20-1
D: .

DNA: TGTGCCAGCAGCCGACTAGCGGGGGACCAGACCCAGTACTTC
CDR3: CASSRLAGDQTQYF
length: 14
size: .
J: TRBJ2-5
V: TRBV6-6
D: TRBD2

DNA: TGTGCCAGCCGGGGCGCGCAGGGGGGACAGACCCAGTACTTC
CDR3: CASRGAQGGQTQYF
length: 14
size: .
J: TRBJ2-5
V: TRBV27
D: .

DNA: TGTGCCACCAGTGATGGCAGGGCCTTTTTCAAGCCCCAGCATTTT
CDR3: CATSDGRAFFKPQHF
length: 15
size: .
J: TRBJ1-5
V: TRBV24-1
D: .

DNA: TGTGCCAGTAAAGGAGGGGGCCGGGTTGTGGGCTACACCTTC
CDR3: CASKGGGRVVGYTF
length: 14
size: .
J: TRBJ1-2
V: TRBV19
D: TRBD1

DNA: TGTGCCAGCTCAGCGACAGCCTCTGGAAACACCATATATTTT
CDR3: CASSATASGNTIYF
length: 14
size: .
J: TRBJ1-3
V: TRBV18
D: .

DNA: TGCGCCAGCAGCTTGTCCAGCATGCCCGGGGAGCTGTTTTTT
CDR3: CASSLSSMPGELFF
length: 14
size: .
J: TRBJ2-2
V: TRBV5-1
D: .

DNA: TGTGCCAGCAGCCAAGATATCGGGGCCAACGTCCTGACTTTC
CDR3: CASSQDIGANVLTF
length: 14
size: .
J: TRBJ2-6
V: TRBV3-1/TRBV3-2
D: .

DNA: TGTGCCAGCAGCCAGAACCCGGGACTAGCGGGGGGCTCTGGGACGCAGTATTTT
CDR3: CASSQNPGLAGGSGTQYF
length: 18
size: .
J: TRBJ2-3
V: TRBV7-2
D: TRBD2

DNA: TGTGCCACCAGTGATCGACAGGGGGGGGACGGGGAGCAGTTCTTC
CDR3: CATSDRQGGDGEQFF
length: 15
size: .
J: TRBJ2-1
V: TRBV24-1
D: TRBD1

DNA: TGTGCCAGCAGCCAAGATACCCTGGTCCCCAATCAGCCCCAGCATTTT
CDR3: CASSQDTLVPNQPQHF
length: 16
size: .
J: TRBJ1-5
V: TRBV3-1/TRBV3-2
D: .

DNA: TGTGCCATCAGACAGGGGTCAGCCATGAACACTGAAGCTTTCTTT
CDR3: CAIRQGSAMNTEAFF
length: 15
size: .
J: TRBJ1-1
V: TRBV10-3
D: TRBD1

DNA: TGTGCCAGCAGTGAAACGCTCGACAGGGGAGGCGGAAACACCATATATTTT
CDR3: CASSETLDRGGGNTIYF
length: 17
size: .
J: TRBJ1-3
V: TRBV2
D: TRBD1

DNA: TGTGCCAGCAGCGTAGTAAGTTCGGTTGGCACAGATACGCAGTATTTT
CDR3: CASSVVSSVGTDTQYF
length: 16
size: .
J: TRBJ2-3
V: TRBV9
D: .

DNA: TGTGCCAGTAATACAGGGGGCTACACTGAAGCTTTCTTT
CDR3: CASNTGGYTEAFF
length: 13
size: once
J: TRBJ1-1
V: TRBV19
D: TRBD1

DNA: TGTGCCAGCAGTCGCGGGACTAGCGGGGGCCGAGACACAGATACGCAGTATTTT
CDR3: CASSRGTSGGRDTDTQYF
length: 18
size: .
J: TRBJ2-3
V: TRBV9
D: TRBD2

DNA: TGTGCCAGCAGCTCGGAAAGCTCCTACGAGCAGTACTTC
CDR3: CASSSESSYEQYF
length: 13
size: once
J: TRBJ2-7
V: TRBV7-3
D: .

DNA: TGTGCCAGCAGTGAAGTACGGGATCAGCCCCAGCATTTT
CDR3: CASSEVRDQPQHF
length: 13
size: .
J: TRBJ1-5
V: TRBV2
D: .

DNA: TGTGCCACCAGTGGAGGTGGGGCAGGAGCACAGGCCTACGAGCAGTACTTC
CDR3: CATSGGGAGAQAYEQYF
length: 17
size: .
J: TRBJ2-7
V: TRBV24-1
D: .

DNA: TGTGCCAGCAGCCCCCCTGGTAGCGAGACCCAGTACTTC
CDR3: CASSPPGSETQYF
length: 13
size: .
J: TRBJ2-5
V: TRBV7-3
D: .

DNA: TGTGCCAGCAGCCAAGAAGTGGGGGCTAGTTATGGCTACACCTTC
CDR3: CASSQEVGASYGYTF
length: 15
size: .
J: TRBJ1-2
V: TRBV14
D: .

DNA: TGTGCCAGCAGCCGGATAAGGCAGGGAGACAATGAGCAGTTCTTC
CDR3: CASSRIRQGDNEQFF
length: 15
size: .
J: TRBJ2-1
V: TRBV25-1
D: .

DNA: TGTGCCAGCAGTGACCACAGGAATCAGCCCCAGCATTTT
CDR3: CASSDHRNQPQHF
length: 13
size: once
J: TRBJ1-5
V: TRBV2
D: .

DNA: TGTGCCAGCAGCGACCGGACAGGGAGGGAAAAACTGTTTTTT
CDR3: CASSDRTGREKLFF
length: 14
size: .
J: TRBJ1-4
V: TRBV7-9
D: TRBD1

DNA: TGTGCCAGCAGTGACCGGGACGGATATCAGCCCCAGCATTTT
CDR3: CASSDRDGYQPQHF
length: 14
size: .
J: TRBJ1-5
V: TRBV6-1
D: .